This passage covers 32 T cell receptor beta chains from one sample sequenced in a study of shared clonotypes between healthy human individuals. TCRdb's table, derived via immunoSEQ multiplex PCR, lists solely in-frame clones and lacks some. The sample contains over 2 million clones, 85% to 95% of which appear only once. The sample comprised naive CD4+ T cells from PBMCs. Subset indicated: CD45RA+ positively selected. Receptors originate from a man aged 18-30 years in good health. Some clones in this sample may be carry-over from other donors' samples.

The rearrangement uses TRBV9 and TRBJ1-2; no clear D gene. The V end lost 3 bases, the J end lost 4 bases, and 16 bases lay between the germline ends. The CDR3 length is 15 residues. Germline V gene sequence: CDR1 SGDLS, CDR2 YYNGEE. CDR3 in amino acids: CASSGRAGVPYGYTF. DNA for the CDR3: TGTGCCAGCAGCGGAAGGGCTGGTGTACCCTATGGCTACACCTTC.

The chain combines TRBV5-5 with TRBJ1-5; TRBD1 matches 7 bases. The CDR3 spans 15 residues. Germline V CDR1 and CDR2: SGHKS, YYEKEE (reference sequence). V lost 0 bases to trimming and J lost 6 bases; unmatched junction nucleotides: 6. The CDR3 DNA reads TGTGCCAGCAGCTTGGAGGGGGCGGGTGGTCAGCCCCAGCATTTT. Amino acid sequence: CASSLEGAGGQPQHF.

The V gene is TRBV5-4, the J gene TRBJ2-7; D call uncertain. The CDR3 loop spans 15 amino acids. CDR1 is SGHNT and CDR2 is YYREEE in the germline V gene (reference sequence). Trimming removed 3 bases from V and 0 bases from J, with 13 bases in between. The CDR3 nucleotides are TGTGCCAGCAGCTGGGGTTCGGACCTCTCCTACGAGCAGTACTTC. Translation: CASSWGSDLSYEQYF.

The chain has TRBV9 and TRBJ2-1; the match to TRBD2 covers 8 bases. Germline V gene data show CDR1 as SGDLS and CDR2 as YYNGEE. This CDR3 comprises 14 residues. Germline trimming cut 3 bases from V and 8 bases from J; bases unmatched to any gene: 7. The CDR3 nucleotides read TGTGCCAGCAGCGGTGGGCCTAGCGGGTATGAGCAGTTCTTC. Encoded protein: CASSGGPSGYEQFF.

This clone has only a few counts. The rearrangement links TRBV7-9 to TRBJ1-1, with D maybe TRBD1 (6 bases). Germline assignment: CDR1 SEHNR and CDR2 FQNEAQ (reference sequence). The CDR3 spans 11 residues. The ends were cut back, 5 bases at V and 11 bases at J, with 12 bases in the middle. CDR3 protein: CASSQDRIAFF. The CDR3 DNA follows: TGTGCCAGCAGCCAAGACAGGATCGCTTTCTTT.

This chain links TRBV30 with TRBJ2-7, with D maybe TRBD2 (6 bases). With 2 bases removed from V and 4 bases from J, the gap between germline ends came to 9 bases. The germline CDR1 and CDR2 sequences are GTSNPN and SVGIG (reference sequence). The CDR3 covers 12 residues. CDR3 bases: TGTGCCTGGAGTTCGGCGGGATACGAGCAGTACTTC. Protein sequence: CAWSSAGYEQYF.

The chain links TRBV10-2 to TRBJ2-1; D gene uncertain. The CDR3 length is 13 residues. V shed 10 bases and J shed 0 bases, with 10 bases lying between them. Germline values: CDR1 WSHSY, CDR2 SAAADI. The CDR3 here is CATVVSSYNEQFF. CDR3 coding DNA: TGCGCCACCGTTGTTAGCTCCTACAATGAGCAGTTCTTC.

The chain couples TRBV19 to TRBJ2-6; weak D call: TRBD1 (5 bases). This CDR3 spans 17 amino acids. V lost 5 bases and J 1 base, leaving 15 bases between the germline ends. Germline CDR1 and CDR2: LNHDA and SQIVND (reference sequence). DNA for the CDR3: TGTGCCAGTAGTTTAGGGGCAGGGAATTCTGGGGCCAACGTCCTGACTTTC. It encodes CASSLGAGNSGANVLTF.

The chain uses TRBV9 and TRBJ1-2, with D uncertain. CDR1 and CDR2 from the germline V gene are SGDLS and YYNGEE. V was shortened by 3 bases and J by 5 bases, with 17 bases between the two germline ends. The CDR3 contains 15 residues. CDR3 coding DNA: TGTGCCAGCAGCGCCTCAGGTCACGGGAGGTATGGCTACACCTTC. This translates into CASSASGHGRYGYTF.

V gene TRBV28 combines with J gene TRBJ1-3; the D is unclear. The CDR3 has 13 amino acids. V was cut by 0 bases and J by 2 bases, with 2 bases left in between. Germline V gene data show CDR1 as MDHEN and CDR2 as SYDVKM. CDR3: CASSLWTGNTIYF. In DNA form, the CDR3 reads TGTGCCAGCAGTTTATGGACTGGAAACACCATATATTTT. Based on the CDR3 plus reference TRBV28 and TRBJ1-3, the full variable domain is DVKVTQSSRYLVKRTGEKVFLECVQDMDHENMFWYRQDPGLGLRLIYFSYDVKMKEKGDIPEGYSVSREKKERFSLILESASTNQTSMYLCASSLWTGNTIYFGEGSWLTVV.

This clone is a singleton in its sample. V is TRBV5-1 and J is TRBJ2-3; D may be TRBD1 (6 bases). CDR1 and CDR2 from the germline V gene are SGHRS and YFSETQ. The CDR3 is 13 residues long. Trimming pared 3 bases from V and 9 bases from J, leaving 14 bases between. The CDR3 bases are TGCGCCAGCAGCTCGGACAGCCGATACACGCAGTATTTT. Its translation: CASSSDSRYTQYF.

The V gene is TRBV5-1, the J gene TRBJ2-1; maybe TRBD2 (6 bases). The germline V gene has CDR1 SGHRS and CDR2 YFSETQ. The CDR3 consists of 15 residues. Trimming cost V 6 bases and J 9 bases, with 22 bases left between them. The CDR3 DNA sequence: TGCGCCAGCACGGGGGTGGCGGAGAGGTTTGGTGAGCAGTTCTTC. Translated, it gives CASTGVAERFGEQFF.

The rearrangement uses TRBV7-6 and TRBJ1-5, with D uncertain. Germline V lookup: CDR1 SGHVS, CDR2 FNYEAQ. This CDR3 contains 13 residues. V lost 0 bases to trimming and J lost 1 base, with 1 base between them. CDR3 nucleotides: TGTGCCAGCAGCTTAGCGAGCAATCAGCCCCAGCATTTT. It translates to CASSLASNQPQHF. Full variable domain (rest looked up from reference TRBV7-6 and TRBJ1-5): GAGVSQSPRYKVTKRGQDVALRCDPISGHVSLYWYRQALGQGPEFLTYFNYEAQQDKSGLPNDRFSAERPEGSISTLTIQRTEQRDSAMYRCASSLASNQPQHFGDGTRLSIL.

The gene calls are TRBV2 and TRBJ2-5, with a possible D match to TRBD1 (9 bases). The CDR3 consists of 16 residues. Germline loops: CDR1 SNHLY, CDR2 FYNNEI. V was pared by 8 bases and J by 5 bases, with 24 bases between. The CDR3 is CASRDRVRREAETQYF. The CDR3 bases are TGTGCCAGCCGGGACAGGGTACGGCGGGAGGCGGAGACCCAGTACTTC.

This chain links TRBV14 with TRBJ2-5, with D possibly TRBD2 on 6 matching bases. The CDR3 totals 14 residues. The V gene lost 1 base and the J gene lost 4 bases, with 10 bases spanning the gap. CDR1 SGHDN and CDR2 FVKESK come from the germline V gene. Written as DNA, the CDR3 is TGTGCCAGCAGCCAAGTTCAGGGAGGAGAGACCCAGTACTTC. Translation: CASSQVQGGETQYF.

The genes are TRBV6-1 and TRBJ2-1; TRBD2 is a possible D gene (5 bases). V gave up 6 bases and J gave up 5 bases, with 11 bases separating them. Germline V gives CDR1 MNHNS, CDR2 SASEGT. This CDR3 comprises 13 residues. CDR3 nucleotide sequence: TGTGCCAGCAGACTAGGTACGAACAATGAGCAGTTCTTC. It encodes CASRLGTNNEQFF.

V and J are TRBV5-1 and TRBJ1-3, with 8 bases aligning to TRBD1. Germline V gene data show CDR1 as SGHRS and CDR2 as YFSETQ. This CDR3 region has 15 residues. V lost 3 bases to trimming and J lost 0 bases; unmatched junction nucleotides: 2. The CDR3 DNA reads TGCGCCAGCAGCTCGGACAGGGCCTCTGGAAACACCATATATTTT. Encoded protein: CASSSDRASGNTIYF.

The chain carries TRBV6-5 and TRBJ2-5, with 7 nucleotides matching TRBD2. V was clipped by 2 bases and J by 5 bases; unmatched bases: 8. The V gene's germline CDR1 is MNHEY and CDR2 SVGAGI. The CDR3 runs to 15 residues. The CDR3 sequence is CASSYVGEGLETQYF. The CDR3 nucleotides read TGTGCCAGCAGTTACGTGGGGGAGGGCCTGGAGACCCAGTACTTC.

V and J are TRBV19 and TRBJ2-5; D possibly matches TRBD1 or TRBD2 (5 bases each). The CDR3 extends over 14 amino acids. Deletions cut 7 bases from V and 5 bases from J, with 17 bases between. Germline V gene sequence: CDR1 LNHDA, CDR2 SQIVND (reference sequence). The DNA for the CDR3 is TGTGCCAGTACTCCTTCGCAAGGGACGGAGACCCAGTACTTC. Its translation: CASTPSQGTETQYF.

Notes on this clone: Other DNA sequences of this sample code for an identical CDR3. The chain carries TRBV28 and TRBJ1-1; tentative D call: TRBD1 (6 bases). Germline V gene sequence: CDR1 MDHEN, CDR2 SYDVKM. V lost 5 bases, J lost 1 base, and 11 bases lay in between. The CDR3 spans 14 residues. The CDR3 here is CASSPGTPNTEAFF. The CDR3 DNA follows: TGTGCCAGCAGTCCCGGGACACCGAACACTGAAGCTTTCTTT.

The rearrangement uses TRBV11-1 and TRBJ1-2; D is unresolved. Germline V gene data show CDR1 as SGHAT and CDR2 as FQDESV (reference sequence). The V end was cut by 4 bases, the J end by 4 bases, with 13 bases between. This CDR3 is 14 amino acids long. CDR3 nucleotide sequence: TGTGCCAGCAGCTCTAGGACGGGTGCCTATGGCTACACCTTC. Translated, it gives CASSSRTGAYGYTF. Full variable domain (outside the CDR3, taken from reference TRBV11-1 and TRBJ1-2): EAEVAQSPRYKITEKSQAVAFWCDPISGHATLYWYRQILGQGPELLVQFQDESVVDDSQLPKDRFSAERLKGVDSTLKIQPAELGDSAMYLCASSSRTGAYGYTFGSGTRLTVV.

To note about this clone: The sample has other DNA sequences that encode this CDR3 too. The chain combines TRBV11-2 with TRBJ2-1; 11 nucleotides line up with TRBD2. The CDR3 extends over 15 amino acids. Germline V gene sequence: CDR1 SGHAT, CDR2 FQNNGV. The V gene end was trimmed by 5 bases and the J gene end by 2 bases; junction bases not matched to a gene: 2. The CDR3 DNA reads as TGTGCCAGCAGCCGTAGCGGGAGGGCCTACAATGAGCAGTTCTTC. Its translation is CASSRSGRAYNEQFF.

The rearrangement links TRBV5-1 to TRBJ1-6, with 8 bases that match TRBD1. Losses at the gene ends were 5 bases for V and 7 bases for J; bases not matched to a gene: 8. The length of the CDR3 is 15 residues. Germline V gene lookup returns CDR1 SGHRS and CDR2 YFSETQ. The CDR3 sequence: CASRSGWDRNSPLHF. The CDR3 DNA reads TGCGCCAGCAGATCCGGCTGGGACAGGAATTCACCCCTCCACTTT.

V gene TRBV5-1 combines with J gene TRBJ2-7, with 9 positions matching TRBD1. Per the germline V gene, CDR1 is SGHRS and CDR2 is YFSETQ. This CDR3 region has 14 residues. The V gene end was trimmed by 0 bases and the J gene end by 6 bases; junction bases not matched to a gene: 4. The chain's CDR3 is CASSLGTGDLEQYF. The CDR3, as DNA: TGCGCCAGCAGCTTGGGGACAGGGGACCTCGAGCAGTACTTC.

This clone was found once. The V gene is TRBV4-3, the J gene TRBJ1-2; D unresolved. The CDR3 length is 14 residues. Per the germline V gene, CDR1 is LGHNA and CDR2 is YSLEER. Trimming cost V 0 bases and J 7 bases, with 12 bases left between them. Here the CDR3 reads CASSQDQYGPGYTF. In nucleotides, the CDR3 is TGCGCCAGCAGCCAAGATCAGTACGGCCCTGGCTACACCTTC.

V and J are TRBV11-3 and TRBJ2-5; TRBD1 matches 7 bases. The length of the CDR3 is 15 residues. V shed 1 base, J shed 2 bases, and the junction held 4 bases outside the gene matches. Germline loops: CDR1 SGHNT, CDR2 YENEEA. The CDR3 sequence is CASSLGQGLQETQYF. The DNA of the CDR3 is TGTGCCAGCAGCTTAGGACAGGGATTACAAGAGACCCAGTACTTC.

This chain connects TRBV15 to TRBJ2-4; the D is unclear. The CDR3 totals 15 residues. Germline V gene data show CDR1 as LNHNV and CDR2 as YYDKDF (reference sequence). Trimming took 1 base from V and 6 from J, leaving 13 bases between them. The CDR3: CATSRVAVGGNIQYF. The CDR3 nucleotides are TGTGCCACCAGCAGAGTGGCGGTCGGTGGAAACATTCAGTACTTC.

The CDR3 bases are TGCAGCGCTGAGGGTGGCGGGAGGGCCGTGGATGAGCAGTTCTTC. Translated, it gives CSAEGGGRAVDEQFF. V is TRBV29-1 and J is TRBJ2-1, with TRBD2 matching over 9 bases. Germline trimming cut 7 bases from V and 8 bases from J; bases unmatched to any gene: 15. This CDR3 is built from 15 residues. The germline gives CDR1 SQVTM, CDR2 ANQGSEA.

The V gene is TRBV9, the J gene TRBJ1-2; perhaps TRBD1 as D (5 bases). Germline V CDR1 and CDR2: SGDLS, YYNGEE. The CDR3 contains 14 residues. V lost 2 bases and J lost 8, with 16 bases in between. The CDR3 DNA is TGTGCCAGCAGCGTTGGGGGACGCGATTGGGGCTACACCTTC. Its translation: CASSVGGRDWGYTF.

This sequence joins TRBV5-6 and TRBJ1-2, with D hard to call. The length of the CDR3 is 11 residues. Germline V CDR1 and CDR2: SGHDT, YYEEEE. Trimming removed 3 bases at V and 5 bases at J, with 5 bases between. CDR3 amino acids: CASSSVYGYTF. DNA of the CDR3: TGTGCCAGCAGCTCGGTTTATGGCTACACCTTC.

The V call is TRBV5-1, the J call TRBJ2-3; 10 nucleotides match TRBD1. The CDR3 is 16 residues long. CDR1 and CDR2 from the germline V gene are SGHRS and YFSETQ. Trimming took 4 bases from V and 4 from J; bases not matched to a gene: 9. The CDR3 nucleotides are TGCGCCAGCAGCCCCCCCGGGACAGGGGTTTCAGATACGCAGTATTTT. Translation gives CASSPPGTGVSDTQYF.

Comment on this clone: The missing conserved phenylalanine or tryptophan at the end of this CDR3 makes a read error likely. The chain employs TRBV4-3 and TRBJ1-2, with D possibly being TRBD1 (5 bases). V dropped 4 bases and J dropped 2 bases, with 8 bases sitting between them. Germline lookup yields CDR1 LGHNA and CDR2 YSLEER. This CDR3 has 13 residues. CDR3 nucleotides: TGCGCCAGCAGCCTCGGGGCCAACTATGGCTACACCTAC. Its protein is CASSLGANYGYTY.